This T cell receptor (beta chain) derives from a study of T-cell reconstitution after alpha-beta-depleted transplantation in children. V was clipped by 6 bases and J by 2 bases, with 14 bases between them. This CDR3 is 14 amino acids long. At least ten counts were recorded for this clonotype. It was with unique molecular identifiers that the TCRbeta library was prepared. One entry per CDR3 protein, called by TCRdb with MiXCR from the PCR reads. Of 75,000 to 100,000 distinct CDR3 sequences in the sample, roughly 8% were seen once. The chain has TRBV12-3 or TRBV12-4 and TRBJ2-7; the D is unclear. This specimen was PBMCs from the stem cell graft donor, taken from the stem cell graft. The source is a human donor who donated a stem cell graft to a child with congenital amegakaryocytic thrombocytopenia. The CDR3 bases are TGTGCCAGCAGCCCCATAAGACCTCCCTACGAGCAGTACTTC. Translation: CASSPIRPPYEQYF.